This passage covers 3 T cell receptor beta chains from one sample sequenced in a study of blood T cell repertoires in COVID-19. Data came from immunoSEQ multiplex PCR; TCRdb stores just in-frame clones and leaves some out. The sample shows approximately 230,000 clones, around 80% of them seen only once. The sequencing sample was made of PBMCs or T cells enriched from blood (not recorded which). These receptors originate from a man aged 35-49 years who had recovered from COVID-19.

V usage is TRBV27 and J usage is TRBJ1-5; D possibly corresponds to TRBD1 (5 bases). The CDR3 runs to 15 residues. In germline, CDR1 is MNHEY, CDR2 SMNVEV (reference sequence). V was clipped by 4 bases and J by 3 bases, with 13 bases between them. The DNA for the CDR3 is TGTGCCAGCAGTTCTGCGACAGCCCTCAATCAGCCCCAGCATTTT. Translating gives CASSSATALNQPQHF.

This chain links TRBV19 with TRBJ1-2, with 8 bases fitting TRBD1. Trimming at V came to 2 bases and at J to 3 bases, leaving 11 bases not matched to a gene. CDR3 length: 17 residues. Germline loops: CDR1 LNHDA, CDR2 SQIVND (reference sequence). The CDR3 DNA sequence: TGTGCCAGTAGTATAATGTCCGGAGGCAGGGGGCACTATGGCTACACCTTC. This translates into CASSIMSGGRGHYGYTF.

This clone has just one count. The chain is built from TRBV5-1 and TRBJ2-1, with TRBD1 matching 9 bases. Trimming removed 1 base from V and 6 bases from J; junction bases left unmatched: 5. CDR1 and CDR2 (germline): SGHRS, YFSETQ. The CDR3 has 15 residues. DNA of the CDR3: TGCGCCAGCAGCTTGATAGGGACAGGGCTCAATGAGCAGTTCTTC. Translating it yields CASSLIGTGLNEQFF.